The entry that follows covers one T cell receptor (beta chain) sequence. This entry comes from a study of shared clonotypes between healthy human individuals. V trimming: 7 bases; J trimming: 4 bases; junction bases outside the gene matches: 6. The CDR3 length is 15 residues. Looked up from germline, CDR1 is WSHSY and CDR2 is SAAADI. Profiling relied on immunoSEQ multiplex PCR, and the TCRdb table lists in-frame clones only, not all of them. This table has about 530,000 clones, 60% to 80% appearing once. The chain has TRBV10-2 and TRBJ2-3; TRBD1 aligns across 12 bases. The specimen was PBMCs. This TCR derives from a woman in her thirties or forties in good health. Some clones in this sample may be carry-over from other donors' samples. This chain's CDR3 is CASKRGTGGSDTQYF. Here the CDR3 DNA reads TGCGCCAGCAAGCGCGGGACAGGGGGCTCAGATACGCAGTATTTT.